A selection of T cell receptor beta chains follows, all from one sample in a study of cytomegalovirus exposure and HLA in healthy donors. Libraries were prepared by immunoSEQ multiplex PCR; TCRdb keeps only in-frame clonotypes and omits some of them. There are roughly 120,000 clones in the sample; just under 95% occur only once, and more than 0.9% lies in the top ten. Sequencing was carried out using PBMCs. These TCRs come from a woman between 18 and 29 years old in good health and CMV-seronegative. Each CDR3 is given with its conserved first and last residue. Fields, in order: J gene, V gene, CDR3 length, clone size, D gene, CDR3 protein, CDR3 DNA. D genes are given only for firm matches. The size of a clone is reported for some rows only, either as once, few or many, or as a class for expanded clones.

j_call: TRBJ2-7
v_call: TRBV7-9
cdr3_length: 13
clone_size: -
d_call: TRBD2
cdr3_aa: CACGTIGTYEQYF
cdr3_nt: TGTGCCTGCGGGACTATCGGTACCTACGAGCAGTACTTC

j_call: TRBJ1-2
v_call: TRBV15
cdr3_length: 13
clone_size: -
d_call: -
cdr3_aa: CATSNELRYGYTF
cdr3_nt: TGTGCCACCAGCAACGAACTCCGGTATGGCTACACCTTC

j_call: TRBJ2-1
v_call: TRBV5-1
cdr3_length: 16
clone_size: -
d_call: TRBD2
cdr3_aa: CASRPTSGSYYNEQFF
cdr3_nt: TGCGCCAGCAGGCCGACTAGCGGGAGCTACTACAATGAGCAGTTCTTC

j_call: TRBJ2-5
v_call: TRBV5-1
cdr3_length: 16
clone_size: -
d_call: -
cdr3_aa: CASSDRTGGFAETQYF
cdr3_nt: TGCGCCAGCAGCGACCGGACAGGAGGGTTTGCAGAGACCCAGTACTTC

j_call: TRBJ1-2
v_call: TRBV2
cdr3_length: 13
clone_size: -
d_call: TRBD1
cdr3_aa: CASSDKTGTGYTF
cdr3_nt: TGTGCCAGCAGTGATAAGACAGGGACCGGCTACACCTTC

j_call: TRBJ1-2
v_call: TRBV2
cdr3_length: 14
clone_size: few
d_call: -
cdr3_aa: CASSGQGLDYGYTF
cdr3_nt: TGTGCCAGCAGTGGCCAGGGTTTGGACTATGGCTACACCTTC

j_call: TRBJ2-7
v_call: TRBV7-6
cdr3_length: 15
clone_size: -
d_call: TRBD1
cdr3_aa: CASSPRTGGLYEQYF
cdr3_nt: TGTGCCAGCAGCCCCAGGACAGGGGGTCTCTACGAGCAGTACTTC

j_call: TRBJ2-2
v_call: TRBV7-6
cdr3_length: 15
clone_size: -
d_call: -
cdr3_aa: CASSLASLITGELFF
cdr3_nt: TGTGCCAGCAGCTTGGCTAGCCTTATCACCGGGGAGCTGTTTTTT

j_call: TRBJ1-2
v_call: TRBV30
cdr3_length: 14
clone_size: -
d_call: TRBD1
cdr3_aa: CAWMGNRGGYGYTF
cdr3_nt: TGTGCCTGGATGGGGAACAGGGGGGGGTATGGCTACACCTTC

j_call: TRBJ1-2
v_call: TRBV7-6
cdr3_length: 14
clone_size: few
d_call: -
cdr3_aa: CASSLRGEGVTDTF
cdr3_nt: TGTGCCAGCAGCTTGCGGGGGGAGGGCGTGACTGACACCTTC

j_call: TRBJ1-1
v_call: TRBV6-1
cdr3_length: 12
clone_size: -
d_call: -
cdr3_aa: CASMWEWTEAFF
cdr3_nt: TGTGCCAGCATGTGGGAGTGGACTGAAGCTTTCTTT

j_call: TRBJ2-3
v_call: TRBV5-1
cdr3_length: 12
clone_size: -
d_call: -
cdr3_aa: CASSFNTDTQYF
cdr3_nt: TGCGCCAGCAGCTTTAATACAGATACGCAGTATTTT

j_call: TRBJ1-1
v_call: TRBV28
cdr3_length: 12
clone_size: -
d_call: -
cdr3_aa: CASSVGHTEAFF
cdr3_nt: TGTGCCAGCAGTGTTGGACATACTGAAGCTTTCTTT

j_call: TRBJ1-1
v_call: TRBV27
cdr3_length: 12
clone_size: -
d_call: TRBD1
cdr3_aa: CASSTGGTEAFF
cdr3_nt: TGTGCCAGCAGCACAGGGGGCACTGAAGCTTTCTTT

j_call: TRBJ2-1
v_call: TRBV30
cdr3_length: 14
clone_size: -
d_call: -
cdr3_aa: CAWMSGTGYNEQFF
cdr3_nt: TGTGCCTGGATGAGTGGGACTGGGTACAATGAGCAGTTCTTC

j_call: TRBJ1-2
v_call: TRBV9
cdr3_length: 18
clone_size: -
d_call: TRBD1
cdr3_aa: CASSVGVSGGRGQGGYTF
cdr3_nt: TGTGCCAGCAGCGTAGGGGTTTCAGGGGGACGGGGGCAGGGTGGCTACACCTTC

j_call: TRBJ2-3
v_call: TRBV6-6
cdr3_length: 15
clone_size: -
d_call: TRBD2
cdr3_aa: CASSPRGGGTDTQYF
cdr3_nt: TGTGCCAGCAGTCCCCGCGGGGGGGGCACAGATACGCAGTATTTT

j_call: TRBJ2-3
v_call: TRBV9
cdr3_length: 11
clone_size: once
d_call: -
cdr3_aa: CASTSRGTQYF
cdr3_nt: TGTGCCAGCACGTCTCGGGGTACGCAGTATTTT

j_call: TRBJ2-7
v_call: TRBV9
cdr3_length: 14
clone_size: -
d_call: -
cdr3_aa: CASSVAGVGDEQYF
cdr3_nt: TGTGCCAGCAGCGTAGCCGGGGTTGGTGACGAGCAGTACTTC

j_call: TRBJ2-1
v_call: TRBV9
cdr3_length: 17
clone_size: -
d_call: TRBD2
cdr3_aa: CASSVSGGATRYNEQFF
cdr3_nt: TGTGCCAGCAGCGTAAGCGGGGGGGCCACCCGTTACAATGAGCAGTTCTTC

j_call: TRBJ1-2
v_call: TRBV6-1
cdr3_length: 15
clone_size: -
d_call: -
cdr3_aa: CATTDPSRVLYGYTF
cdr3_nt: TGTGCCACCACGGATCCCAGCAGGGTTCTCTATGGCTACACCTTC

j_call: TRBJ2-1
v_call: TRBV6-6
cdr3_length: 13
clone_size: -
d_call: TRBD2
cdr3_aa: CASTGGVAQQQFF
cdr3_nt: TGTGCCAGCACGGGGGGGGTGGCGCAACAGCAGTTCTTC

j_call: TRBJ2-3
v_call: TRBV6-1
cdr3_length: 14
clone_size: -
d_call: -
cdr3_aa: CASRARQNTDTQYF
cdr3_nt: TGTGCCAGCAGGGCGAGACAGAACACAGATACGCAGTATTTT

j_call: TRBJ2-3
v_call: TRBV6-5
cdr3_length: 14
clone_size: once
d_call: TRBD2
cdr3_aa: CATTSGGGSDTQYF
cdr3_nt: TGTGCCACGACTAGCGGGGGGGGTTCGGATACGCAGTATTTT

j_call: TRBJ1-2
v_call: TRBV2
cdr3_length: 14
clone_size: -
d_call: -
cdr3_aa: CASRPGAANYGYTF
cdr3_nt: TGTGCCAGCAGACCAGGGGCGGCTAACTATGGCTACACCTTC

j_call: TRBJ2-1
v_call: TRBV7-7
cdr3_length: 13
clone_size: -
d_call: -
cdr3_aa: CASSLGRGDEQFF
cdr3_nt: TGTGCTAGCAGCCTCGGCAGGGGCGATGAGCAGTTCTTC

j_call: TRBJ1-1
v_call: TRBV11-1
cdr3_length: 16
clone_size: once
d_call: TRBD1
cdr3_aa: CASSLGQGLMNTEAFF
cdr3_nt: TGTGCCAGCAGCTTAGGACAGGGCCTCATGAACACTGAAGCTTTCTTT

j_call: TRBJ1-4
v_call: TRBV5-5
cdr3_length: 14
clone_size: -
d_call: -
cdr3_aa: CASSLEGQALKLFF
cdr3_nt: TGTGCCAGCAGCTTGGAGGGACAAGCACTAAAACTGTTTTTT

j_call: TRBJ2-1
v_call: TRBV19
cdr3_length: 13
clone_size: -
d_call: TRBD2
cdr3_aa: CASRTSGTNEQFF
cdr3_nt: TGTGCCAGCAGGACTAGCGGGACAAATGAGCAGTTCTTC

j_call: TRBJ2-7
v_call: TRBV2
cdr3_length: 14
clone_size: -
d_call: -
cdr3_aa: CASNRPVVTYEQYF
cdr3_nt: TGTGCCAGCAATCGTCCGGTGGTCACCTACGAGCAGTACTTC

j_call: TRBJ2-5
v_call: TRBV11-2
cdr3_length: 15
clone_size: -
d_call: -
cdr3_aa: CASSSVPEVQETQYF
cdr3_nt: TGTGCCAGCAGCTCCGTGCCAGAAGTGCAAGAGACCCAGTACTTC

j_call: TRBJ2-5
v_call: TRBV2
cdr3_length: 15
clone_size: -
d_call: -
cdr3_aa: CASSEREGVAETQYF
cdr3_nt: TGTGCCAGCAGTGAGAGAGAGGGTGTAGCAGAGACCCAGTACTTC

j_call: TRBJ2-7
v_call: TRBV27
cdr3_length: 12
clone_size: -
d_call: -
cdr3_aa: CASYTGLDEQYF
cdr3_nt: TGTGCCAGCTATACAGGGTTAGACGAGCAGTACTTC

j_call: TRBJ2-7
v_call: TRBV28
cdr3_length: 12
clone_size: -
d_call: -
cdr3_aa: CASSPGLLEQYF
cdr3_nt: TGTGCCAGCAGCCCCGGGTTGCTCGAGCAGTACTTC

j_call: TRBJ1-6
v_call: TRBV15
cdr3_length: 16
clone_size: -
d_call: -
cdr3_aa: CATSSSQGENNSPLHF
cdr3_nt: TGTGCCACCAGCAGCAGTCAAGGAGAGAATAATTCACCCCTCCACTTT

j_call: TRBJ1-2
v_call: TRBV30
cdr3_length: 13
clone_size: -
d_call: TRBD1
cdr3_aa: CAWTLGQGEGYTF
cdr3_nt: TGTGCCTGGACTCTCGGACAGGGAGAAGGCTACACCTTC

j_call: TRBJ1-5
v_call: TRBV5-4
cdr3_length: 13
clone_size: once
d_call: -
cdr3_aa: CASSLGGGQPQHF
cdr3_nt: TGTGCCAGCAGCTTGGGGGGGGGACAGCCCCAGCATTTT

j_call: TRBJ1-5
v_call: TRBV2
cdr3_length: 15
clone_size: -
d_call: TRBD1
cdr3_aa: CASSQTGNADQPQHF
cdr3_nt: TGTGCCAGCAGTCAGACAGGGAATGCAGATCAGCCCCAGCATTTT

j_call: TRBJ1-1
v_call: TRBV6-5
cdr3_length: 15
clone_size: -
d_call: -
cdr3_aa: CASSYASFPGQQAFF
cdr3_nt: TGTGCCAGCAGTTACGCTTCGTTTCCAGGGCAGCAAGCTTTCTTT

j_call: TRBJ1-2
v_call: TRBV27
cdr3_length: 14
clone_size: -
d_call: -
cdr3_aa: CASSSPTRGYGYTF
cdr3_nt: TGTGCCAGCAGTTCCCCCACCAGGGGCTATGGCTACACCTTC

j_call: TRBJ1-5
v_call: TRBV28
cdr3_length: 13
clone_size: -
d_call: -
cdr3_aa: CASGRYSNQPQHF
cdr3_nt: TGTGCCAGCGGGAGATATAGCAATCAGCCCCAGCATTTT

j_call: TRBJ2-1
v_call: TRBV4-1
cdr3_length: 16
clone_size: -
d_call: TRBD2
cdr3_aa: CASSQESSGGAFEQFF
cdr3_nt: TGCGCCAGCAGCCAAGAATCTAGCGGGGGGGCCTTTGAGCAGTTCTTC

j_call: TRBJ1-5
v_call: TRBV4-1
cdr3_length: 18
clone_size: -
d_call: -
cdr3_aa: CASSQDQGDVYSNQPQHF
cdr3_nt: TGCGCCAGCAGCCAAGATCAGGGTGACGTCTATAGCAATCAGCCCCAGCATTTT

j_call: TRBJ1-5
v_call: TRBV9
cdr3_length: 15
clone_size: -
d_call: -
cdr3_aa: CASSVDGVSNQPQHF
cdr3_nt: TGTGCCAGCAGCGTAGACGGGGTCAGCAATCAGCCCCAGCATTTT

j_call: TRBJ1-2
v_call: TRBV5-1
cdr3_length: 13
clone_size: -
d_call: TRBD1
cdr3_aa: CASSPTGGHGYTF
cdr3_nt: TGCGCCAGCAGCCCTACAGGGGGCCATGGCTACACCTTC

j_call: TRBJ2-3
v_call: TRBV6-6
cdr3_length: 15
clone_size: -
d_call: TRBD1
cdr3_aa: CATNDRGQRTDTQYF
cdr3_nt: TGTGCCACTAATGACAGGGGGCAGCGCACAGATACGCAGTATTTT

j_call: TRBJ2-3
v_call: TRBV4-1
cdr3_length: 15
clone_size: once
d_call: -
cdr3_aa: CASSQSLAPGDTQYF
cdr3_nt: TGCGCCAGCAGCCAATCACTAGCCCCTGGGGATACGCAGTATTTT

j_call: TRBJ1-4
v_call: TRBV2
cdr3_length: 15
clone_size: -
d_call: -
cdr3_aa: CASLRNGGQGEKLFF
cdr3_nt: TGTGCCAGCCTCCGAAATGGAGGGCAGGGAGAAAAACTGTTTTTT

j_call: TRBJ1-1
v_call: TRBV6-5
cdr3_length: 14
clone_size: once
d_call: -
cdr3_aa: CASTALGRNTEAFF
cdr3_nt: TGTGCCAGCACCGCCCTGGGGAGGAACACTGAAGCTTTCTTT

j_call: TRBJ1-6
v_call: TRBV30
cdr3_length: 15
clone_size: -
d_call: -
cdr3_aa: CAWSVQPDRNSPLHF
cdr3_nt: TGTGCCTGGAGTGTACAACCGGACAGAAATTCACCCCTCCACTTT

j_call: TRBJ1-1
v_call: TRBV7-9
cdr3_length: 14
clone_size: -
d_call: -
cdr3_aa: CATGRGTGGTEAFF
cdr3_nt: TGTGCCACCGGGCGCGGGACGGGCGGGACTGAAGCTTTCTTT

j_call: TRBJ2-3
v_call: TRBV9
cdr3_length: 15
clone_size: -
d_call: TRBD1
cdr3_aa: CASSVQGQGANTQYF
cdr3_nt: TGTGCCAGCAGCGTTCAGGGACAGGGGGCAAATACGCAGTATTTT

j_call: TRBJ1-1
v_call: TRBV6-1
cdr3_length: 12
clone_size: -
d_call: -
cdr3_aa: CASSGVSTEAFF
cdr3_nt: TGTGCCAGCTCGGGGGTGAGCACTGAAGCTTTCTTT

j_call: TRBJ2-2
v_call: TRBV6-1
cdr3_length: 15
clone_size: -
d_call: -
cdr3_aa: CASSPGTLDTGELFF
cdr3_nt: TGTGCCAGCAGCCCTGGGACTCTTGACACCGGGGAGCTGTTTTTT

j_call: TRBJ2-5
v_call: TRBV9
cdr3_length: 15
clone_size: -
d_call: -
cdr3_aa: CASSLAGGGGETQYF
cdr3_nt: TGTGCCAGCAGCTTAGCAGGAGGGGGCGGGGAGACCCAGTACTTC

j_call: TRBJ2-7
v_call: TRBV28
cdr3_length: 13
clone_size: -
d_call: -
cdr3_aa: CASSKTTPYEQYF
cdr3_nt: TGTGCCAGCAGCAAAACGACTCCCTACGAGCAGTACTTC

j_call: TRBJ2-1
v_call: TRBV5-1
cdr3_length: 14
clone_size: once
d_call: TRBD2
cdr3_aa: CASSWGEREAAVFF
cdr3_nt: TGCGCCAGCAGCTGGGGGGAGCGGGAGGCGGCTGTGTTCTTC

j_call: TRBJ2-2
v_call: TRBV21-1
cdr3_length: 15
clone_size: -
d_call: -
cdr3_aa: CASSKGREPTGELFF
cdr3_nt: TGTGCCAGCAGCAAAGGCAGGGAACCCACCGGGGAGCTGTTTTTT

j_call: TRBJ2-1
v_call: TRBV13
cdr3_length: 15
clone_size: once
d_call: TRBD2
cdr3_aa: CASSRRTSGSNEQFF
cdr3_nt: TGTGCCAGCAGCCGAAGGACTAGCGGGAGCAATGAGCAGTTCTTC